The rows below give T cell receptor beta chains drawn from one sample of a study of T cells in Graves' hyperthyroidism and ophthalmopathy. Each CDR3 protein gets one entry after TCRdb re-called the multiplex PCR reads with MiXCR. The sample includes about 600,000 distinct CDR3 sequences, 14% of them seen just once. The specimen was blood. These receptor sequences come from a woman aged 18-29 years with Graves' ophthalmopathy. Each CDR3 is given with its conserved first and last residue. The D gene is left open where the match is weak. Clone size is shown for a subset of rows, as once, few, many or a class of expanded clone.

TRBV7-2	NA	TRBD1	TRBJ2-1	CASSLWTGRSNEQFF	TGTGCCAGCAGCTTATGGACAGGGCGTTCCAATGAGCAGTTCTTC
TRBV9	many	NA	TRBJ2-1	CASSVRLEGESYNEQFF	TGTGCCAGCAGCGTACGCCTCGAGGGAGAGTCCTACAATGAGCAGTTCTTC
TRBV11-2	NA	NA	TRBJ1-2	CASSSIKREKRTAYGYTF	TGTGCCAGCAGCTCCATTAAGCGAGAGAAGAGGACAGCTTATGGCTACACCTTC
TRBV2	few	TRBD2	TRBJ2-1	CASRDQTSGLYNEQFF	TGTGCCAGCAGAGACCAAACTAGCGGACTCTACAATGAGCAGTTCTTC
TRBV18	NA	NA	TRBJ2-7	CASSPPRQGPSEQYF	TGTGCCAGCTCACCACCGAGACAAGGCCCGTCCGAGCAGTACTTC
TRBV5-1	NA	NA	TRBJ2-1	CASGLENGSGNNEQFF	TGCGCCAGCGGTTTGGAAAACGGGTCAGGGAACAATGAGCAGTTCTTC
TRBV29-1	many	NA	TRBJ2-3	CSVGPERLSSTDTQYF	TGCAGCGTTGGTCCTGAACGATTGTCTAGCACAGATACGCAGTATTTT
TRBV5-5	many	TRBD2	TRBJ2-1	CASSLWGLAGVNEQFF	TGTGCCAGCAGCTTATGGGGTCTAGCGGGAGTCAATGAGCAGTTCTTC
TRBV7-3	few	NA	TRBJ2-2	CASSLTEGTGELFF	TGTGCCAGCAGCTTAACTGAAGGCACCGGGGAGCTGTTTTTT
TRBV12-3/TRBV12-4	many	NA	TRBJ1-2	CASSLVRSGLGQTLGYTF	TGTGCCAGCAGTTTGGTGCGGTCTGGCCTAGGTCAGACACTTGGCTACACCTTC
TRBV5-1	few	NA	TRBJ2-5	CASSWDSTEETQYF	TGCGCCAGCAGCTGGGACTCGACCGAAGAGACCCAGTACTTC
TRBV28	many	NA	TRBJ1-1	CASRLPPESTALNTEAFF	TGTGCCAGCAGACTACCGCCGGAGAGCACGGCTTTAAACACTGAAGCTTTCTTT
TRBV28	many	TRBD1	TRBJ1-4	CASRRTGGNEKLFF	TGTGCCAGCAGAAGGACAGGGGGAAACGAAAAACTGTTTTTT
TRBV12-3/TRBV12-4	NA	NA	TRBJ1-2	CASSFTAGEAGYTF	TGTGCCAGCAGTTTTACGGCAGGGGAGGCTGGCTACACCTTC
TRBV12-5	many	TRBD2	TRBJ2-3	CASGLARGGRSDGTDTQYF	TGTGCTAGTGGTCTCGCCCGGGGCGGGAGATCGGATGGCACAGATACGCAGTATTTT
TRBV6-1	many	NA	TRBJ1-5	CASTPDRFNQPQHF	TGTGCCAGCACTCCCGACAGGTTCAATCAGCCCCAGCATTTT
TRBV20-1	many	NA	TRBJ1-5	CSAMAWKPNQPQHF	TGCAGTGCTATGGCATGGAAACCCAATCAGCCCCAGCATTTT
TRBV19	many	TRBD1	TRBJ2-1	CASSMGTGNYNEQFF	TGTGCCAGTAGTATGGGGACAGGGAACTACAATGAGCAGTTCTTC
TRBV9	many	NA	TRBJ2-1	CASSPAEREVGNEQFF	TGTGCCAGCAGCCCCGCCGAAAGGGAGGTGGGGAATGAGCAGTTCTTC
TRBV7-2	many	NA	TRBJ2-2	CASSLDRFNTGELFF	TGTGCCAGCAGCTTAGACAGATTTAACACCGGGGAGCTGTTTTTT
TRBV6-1	NA	TRBD1	TRBJ1-1	CASRDQTGGIKTFF	TGTGCCAGCAGGGATCAGACAGGGGGGATAAAGACTTTCTTT
TRBV5-8	many	NA	TRBJ2-1	CASSLDHGTYNEQFF	TGTGCCAGCAGCTTGGACCACGGAACCTACAATGAGCAGTTCTTC
TRBV20-1	few	NA	TRBJ1-2	CSALDSYGYTF	TGCAGTGCCCTGGACAGCTATGGCTACACCTTC
TRBV7-8	many	NA	TRBJ2-7	CASSLEGSVWSHYEQYF	TGTGCCAGCAGCTTAGAAGGTAGCGTCTGGTCCCACTACGAGCAGTACTTC
TRBV7-2	NA	NA	TRBJ2-6	CASSFQESGANVLTF	TGTGCCAGCAGCTTTCAGGAATCTGGGGCCAACGTCCTGACTTTC
TRBV7-2	many	TRBD1	TRBJ2-5	CASSAGTVETQYF	TGTGCCAGCAGCGCCGGGACAGTAGAGACCCAGTACTTC
TRBV20-1	many	NA	TRBJ1-5	CSAKGDYSNQPQHF	TGCAGTGCTAAGGGTGACTATAGCAATCAGCCCCAGCATTTT
TRBV27	many	TRBD1	TRBJ1-6	CASSFSYPGQGSSPLHF	TGTGCCAGCAGTTTCTCCTACCCGGGACAGGGAAGTTCACCCCTCCACTTT
TRBV12-3/TRBV12-4	many	TRBD1	TRBJ1-2	CASRRIGTGRYGYTF	TGTGCCAGCAGGCGAATCGGGACAGGGAGATATGGCTACACCTTC
TRBV6-1	many	TRBD1	TRBJ2-2	CASRIDRDTGELFF	TGTGCCAGCAGAATCGACAGGGACACCGGGGAGCTGTTTTTT
TRBV20-1	many	NA	TRBJ2-7	CSASTQELEQYF	TGCAGTGCTAGTACACAGGAGCTCGAGCAGTACTTC
TRBV10-3	NA	NA	TRBJ2-7	CAIRTTTGSYEQHF	TGTGCCATCCGGACTACGACAGGATCCTACGAGCAGCACTTC
TRBV7-9	many	NA	TRBJ1-4	CASSLGGEKLFF	TGTGCCAGCAGTTTAGGAGGAGAAAAACTGTTTTTT
TRBV28	NA	NA	TRBJ2-4	CASLQGAKNIQYF	TGTGCCAGCCTACAGGGAGCCAAAAACATTCAGTACTTC
TRBV7-2	many	NA	TRBJ2-7	CASSLGPVYEQYF	TGTGCCAGCAGCTTAGGACCGGTGTACGAGCAGTACTTC
TRBV29-1	few	TRBD2	TRBJ2-5	CSVGFTSGKVGEETQYF	TGCAGCGTTGGGTTTACTAGCGGGAAGGTGGGGGAAGAGACCCAGTACTTC
TRBV4-1	NA	TRBD1	TRBJ1-2	CASRGTGGDYGYTF	TGCGCCAGCAGAGGGACAGGGGGCGACTATGGCTACACCTTC
TRBV7-3	many	TRBD2	TRBJ2-2	CASSPWTSGSGELFF	TGTGCCAGCAGCCCTTGGACTAGCGGGAGCGGGGAGCTGTTTTTT
TRBV27	many	TRBD2	TRBJ2-1	CASRLRAGGPFFNEQFF	TGTGCCAGCAGGTTACGGGCGGGAGGGCCTTTTTTCAATGAGCAGTTCTTC
TRBV30	many	NA	TRBJ2-5	CAWSVQGETQYF	TGTGCCTGGAGTGTACAGGGAGAGACCCAGTACTTC
TRBV27	few	NA	TRBJ1-4	CASSQSRGTISNEKLFF	TGTGCCAGCAGCCAAAGCCGGGGCACGATTTCTAATGAAAAACTGTTTTTT
TRBV16	few	NA	TRBJ1-5	CASSGGGRGPQHF	TGTGCCAGCAGCGGAGGCGGACGCGGGCCCCAGCATTTT
TRBV11-3	NA	NA	TRBJ2-1	CASSLTTDGSNEQFF	TGTGCCAGCAGCTTAACTACCGACGGTTCGAATGAGCAGTTCTTC
TRBV10-3	many	NA	TRBJ2-7	CAISRLGGSYEQYF	TGTGCCATCAGCCGGCTCGGCGGGTCCTACGAGCAGTACTTC
TRBV20-1	NA	NA	TRBJ2-5	CSASGGQGTQYF	TGCAGTGCTAGCGGCGGTCAAGGGACCCAGTACTTC
TRBV7-9	many	TRBD1	TRBJ2-1	CASSPGAGGLHEQFF	TGTGCCAGCAGCCCCGGGGCAGGGGGTCTTCATGAGCAGTTCTTC
TRBV28	many	NA	TRBJ2-7	CATVVGPPAYEQYF	TGTGCCACCGTCGTGGGGCCCCCGGCGTACGAGCAGTACTTC
TRBV12-5	few	NA	TRBJ1-1	CASGLGRSTEAFF	TGTGCTAGTGGTTTAGGCAGATCCACTGAAGCTTTCTTT
TRBV2	NA	NA	TRBJ2-2	CASSDVASGELFF	TGTGCCAGCAGTGACGTGGCGTCAGGGGAGCTGTTTTTT
TRBV10-3	NA	TRBD1	TRBJ1-4	CAINPDRGGEKLFF	TGTGCCATCAACCCCGACAGGGGGGGGGAAAAACTGTTTTTT
TRBV6-1	many	TRBD1	TRBJ1-1	CASSRGQSNTEAFF	TGTGCCAGCAGTAGGGGACAGTCGAACACTGAAGCTTTCTTT
TRBV27	many	TRBD1	TRBJ2-7	CASSLEGQNYEQYF	TGTGCCAGCAGTTTAGAGGGACAGAACTACGAGCAGTACTTC